One sample yielded the 9 T cell receptor beta chains listed below, sequenced in a study of sequential checkpoint blockade in melanoma. Documented treatment: randomized to nivolumab then ipilimumab (arm A) or the reverse (arm B). Clones were sequenced by immunoSEQ multiplex PCR, and TCRdb holds only the in-frame ones, with some missing. Counted here are 23,000 or so clones, under 70% occurring once; the ten biggest clones make up 15% to 20%. Here the sequenced sample was CD8+ T cells sorted from blood (inferred from file names), taken from a patient given nivolumab and ipilimumab in sequence. The receptor source for this set is a human donor with melanoma.

This sequence joins TRBV13 and TRBJ2-1; no clear D. CDR1 and CDR2 (germline): PRHDT, FYEKMQ (reference sequence). The CDR3 is 13 amino acids. Trimming left V 6 bases short and J 0 bases short, with 6 bases between. CDR3 amino acids: CASSRNSYNEQFF. The CDR3 DNA reads TGTGCCAGCAGTAGAAACTCCTACAATGAGCAGTTCTTC.

V is TRBV28 and J is TRBJ1-1; a weak D match, TRBD1 (5 bases). The germline V gene encodes CDR1 MDHEN and CDR2 SYDVKM. The CDR3 runs to 14 residues. Trimming left V 6 bases short and J 5 bases short, with 16 bases between. Written as DNA, the CDR3 is TGTGCCAGCAGCCCCGTCCGGGGGTTGACTGAAGCTTTCTTT. Translating it yields CASSPVRGLTEAFF.

J is TRBJ2-7 and V is TRBV5-6; TRBD1 agrees at 9 bases. Germline V gene sequence: CDR1 SGHDT, CDR2 YYEEEE. The CDR3 totals 18 residues. Losses at the gene ends were 3 bases for V and 6 bases for J; bases not matched to a gene: 19. The CDR3 region is CASSCWAGQGIPHCEQYF. The CDR3 DNA reads as TGTGCCAGCAGCTGTTGGGCGGGACAGGGTATCCCTCACTGCGAGCAGTACTTC.

The chain joins TRBV28 to TRBJ1-2; a weak D match, TRBD1 (6 bases). The V gene lost 8 bases and the J gene lost 4 bases, with 17 bases spanning the gap. Germline V gene lookup returns CDR1 MDHEN and CDR2 SYDVKM. This CDR3 has 14 residues. CDR3 sequence reads: CASLLKGGFYGYTF. In DNA, the CDR3 is TGTGCCAGCCTGTTAAAGGGGGGGTTCTATGGCTACACCTTC.

The gene calls are TRBV28 and TRBJ1-5, with D unclear. V was trimmed by 5 bases and J by 5 bases, leaving 7 bases between them. The CDR3 is 12 amino acids. CDR1 is MDHEN and CDR2 is SYDVKM in the germline V gene. CDR3 protein: CASSPTHQPQHF. Written as DNA, the CDR3 is TGTGCCAGCAGTCCCACACATCAGCCCCAGCATTTT.

The chain uses TRBV6-6 and TRBJ2-1; 8 bases are a match to TRBD1. The CDR3 is 13 residues long. V dropped 7 bases and J dropped 6; count of bases not matched to a gene: 5. From germline, CDR1 is MNHNY and CDR2 SVGAGI (reference sequence). The CDR3 DNA reads as TGTGCCAGCACCTTGGGACAGGCCAATGAGCAGTTCTTC. It is translated as CASTLGQANEQFF.

This chain joins TRBV7-7 and TRBJ2-1, with D possibly TRBD2 on 5 matching bases. From germline, CDR1 is SSHAT and CDR2 FNYEAQ (reference sequence). The CDR3 length is 13 residues. Between the trimmed V and J ends, which lost 3 bases and 9 bases, there was a span of 12 bases. The chain's CDR3 is CASSFQLAGEQFF. CDR3 DNA: TGTGCCAGCAGCTTTCAGTTGGCGGGTGAGCAGTTCTTC.

CDR3 region: CASSQEGGTSFTDTQYF. The CDR3 DNA is TGTGCCAGCAGCCAAGAGGGGGGGACATCCTTCACAGATACGCAGTATTTT. The J gene is TRBJ2-3, the V gene TRBV4-2; possibly TRBD2 for D (7 bases). Between the trimmed V and J ends, which lost 0 bases and 2 bases, there was a span of 15 bases. The CDR3 is 17 residues long. Germline assignment: CDR1 LGHNA and CDR2 YNFKEQ.

The J gene is TRBJ2-5, the V gene TRBV5-6; possibly TRBD1 for D (6 bases). The J call is doubtful: the DNA matches TRBJ2-7 better. The V gene's germline CDR1 is SGHDT and CDR2 YYEEEE. The CDR3 runs 14 residues. The CDR3 bases are TGTGCCAGCAGCCCTGGACAGAGCTCCTACGAGCAGTACTTC. Translated: CASSPGQSSYEQYF.